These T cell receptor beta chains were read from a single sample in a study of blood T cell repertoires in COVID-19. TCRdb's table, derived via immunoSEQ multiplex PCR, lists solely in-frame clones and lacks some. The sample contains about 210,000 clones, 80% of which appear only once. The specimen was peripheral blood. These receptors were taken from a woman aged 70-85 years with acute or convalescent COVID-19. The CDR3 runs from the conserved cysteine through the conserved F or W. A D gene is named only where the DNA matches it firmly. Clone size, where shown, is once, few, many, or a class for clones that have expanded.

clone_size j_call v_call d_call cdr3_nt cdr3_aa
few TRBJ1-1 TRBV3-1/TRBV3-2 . TGTGCCAGCAGCCTAGCGAGAACTGAAGCTTTCTTT CASSLARTEAFF
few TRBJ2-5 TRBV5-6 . TGTGCCAGCAGCTCCGGGGGGCCAGTGGGGACCCAGTACTTC CASSSGGPVGTQYF
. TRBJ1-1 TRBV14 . TGTGCCAGCAGGAATAGGAGGGAAGCTTTCTTT CASRNRREAFF
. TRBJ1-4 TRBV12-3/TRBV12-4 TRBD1 TGTGCCAGCAGTTTAGGACAGGGTGAAAAACTGTTTTTT CASSLGQGEKLFF
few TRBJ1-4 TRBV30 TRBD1 TGTGCCTGGAGTGTCTCCAAGTCGGGACAGGGTGAAAAACTGTTTTTT CAWSVSKSGQGEKLFF
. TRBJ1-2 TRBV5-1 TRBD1 TGCGCCAGCAGCTCCAGACAGGGGGCGGGAGGCTACACCTTC CASSSRQGAGGYTF
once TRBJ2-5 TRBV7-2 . TGTGCCAGCAGCCTCAGGGTTTCCAAAGAGACCCAGTACTTC CASSLRVSKETQYF
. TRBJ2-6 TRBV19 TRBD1 TGTGCCAGTACGAGGGACAGTTTTAGCTCTGGGGCCAACGTCCTGACTTTC CASTRDSFSSGANVLTF
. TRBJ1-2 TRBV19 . TGTGCCAGTAGTATCCCCCAGGGTGGGGGCTGGGGCTACACCTTC CASSIPQGGGWGYTF
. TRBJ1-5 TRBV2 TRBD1 TGTGCCAGCAGTATCCAGGGGGGCAATCAGCCCCAGCATTTT CASSIQGGNQPQHF
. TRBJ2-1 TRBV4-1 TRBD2 TGCGCCAGCAGCCGAAGAACTAGCGGGGGGGCAAATGAGCAGTTCTTC CASSRRTSGGANEQFF
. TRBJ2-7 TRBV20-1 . TGCAGTGCTAGAGATACCTACGAGCAGTACTTC CSARDTYEQYF
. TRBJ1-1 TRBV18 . TGTGCCAGCTCACGGGACACTTGGGGGACTGAAGCTTTCTTT CASSRDTWGTEAFF
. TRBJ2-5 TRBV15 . TGTGCCACCAGCAGAGATAGAGGAGGGGCAGTGACCCAGTACTTC CATSRDRGGAVTQYF
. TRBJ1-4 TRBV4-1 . TGCGCCAGCAGCCAGACAGAGGCAACTAATGAAAAACTGTTTTTT CASSQTEATNEKLFF
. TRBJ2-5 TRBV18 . TGTGCCAGCTCACCATATCGAGTCCAAGAGACCCAGTACTTC CASSPYRVQETQYF
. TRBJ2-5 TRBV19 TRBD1 TGTGCCAGTAACGGAGCCGGGACAGCCCAAGAGACCCAGTACTTC CASNGAGTAQETQYF
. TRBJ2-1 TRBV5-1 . TGCGCCAGCAGCTTGGAATACATAGGGGTCGATGAGCAGTTCTTC CASSLEYIGVDEQFF